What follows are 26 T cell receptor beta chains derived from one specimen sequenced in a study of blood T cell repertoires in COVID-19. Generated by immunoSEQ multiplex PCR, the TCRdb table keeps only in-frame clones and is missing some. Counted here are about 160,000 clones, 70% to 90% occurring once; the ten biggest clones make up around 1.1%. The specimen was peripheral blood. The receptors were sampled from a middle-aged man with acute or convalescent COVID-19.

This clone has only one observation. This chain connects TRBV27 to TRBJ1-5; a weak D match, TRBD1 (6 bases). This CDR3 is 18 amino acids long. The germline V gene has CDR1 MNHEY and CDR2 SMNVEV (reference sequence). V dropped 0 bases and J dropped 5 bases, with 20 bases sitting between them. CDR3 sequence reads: CASSLSVGARGVDQPQHF. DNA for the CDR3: TGTGCCAGCAGTTTATCGGTGGGGGCAAGAGGGGTGGATCAGCCCCAGCATTTT.

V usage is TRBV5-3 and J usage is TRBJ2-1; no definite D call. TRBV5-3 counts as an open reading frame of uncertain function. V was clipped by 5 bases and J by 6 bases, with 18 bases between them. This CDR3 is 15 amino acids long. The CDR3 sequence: CARSPGRLPRNEQFF. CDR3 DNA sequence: TGTGCCAGAAGTCCAGGTCGTCTCCCTCGCAATGAGCAGTTCTTC.

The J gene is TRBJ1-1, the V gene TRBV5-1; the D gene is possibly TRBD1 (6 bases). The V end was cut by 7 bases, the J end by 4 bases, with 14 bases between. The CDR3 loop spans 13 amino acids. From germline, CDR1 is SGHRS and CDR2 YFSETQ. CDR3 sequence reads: CASARGGFTEAFF. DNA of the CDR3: TGCGCCAGCGCCAGGGGCGGATTCACTGAAGCTTTCTTT.

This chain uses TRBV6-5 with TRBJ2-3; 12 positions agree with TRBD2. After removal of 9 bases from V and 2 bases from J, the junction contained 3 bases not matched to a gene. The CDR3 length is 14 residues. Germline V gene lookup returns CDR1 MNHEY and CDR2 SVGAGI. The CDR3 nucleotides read TGTGCCAGAGGACTAGCGGGGACCACAGATACGCAGTATTTT. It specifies CARGLAGTTDTQYF.

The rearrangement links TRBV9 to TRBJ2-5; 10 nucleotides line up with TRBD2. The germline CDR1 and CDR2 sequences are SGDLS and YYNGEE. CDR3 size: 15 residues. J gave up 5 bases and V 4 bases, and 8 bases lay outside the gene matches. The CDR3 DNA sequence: TGTGCCAGCAGCCCGACTAGCGGGTGGAGTGAGACCCAGTACTTC. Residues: CASSPTSGWSETQYF.

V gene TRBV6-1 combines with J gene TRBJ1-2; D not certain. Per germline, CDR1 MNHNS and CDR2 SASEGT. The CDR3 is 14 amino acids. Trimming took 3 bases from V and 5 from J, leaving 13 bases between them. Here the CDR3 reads CASSDSGGAYGYTF. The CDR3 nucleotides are TGTGCCAGCAGTGATTCTGGCGGAGCTTATGGCTACACCTTC.

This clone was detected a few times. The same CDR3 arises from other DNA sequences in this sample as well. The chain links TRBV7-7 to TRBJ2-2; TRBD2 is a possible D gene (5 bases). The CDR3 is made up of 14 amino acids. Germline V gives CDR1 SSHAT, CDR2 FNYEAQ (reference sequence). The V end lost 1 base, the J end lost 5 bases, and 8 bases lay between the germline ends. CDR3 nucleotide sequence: TGTGCCAGCAGCTTAGGAGAGGGAACCGGGGAGCTGTTTTTT. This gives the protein CASSLGEGTGELFF.

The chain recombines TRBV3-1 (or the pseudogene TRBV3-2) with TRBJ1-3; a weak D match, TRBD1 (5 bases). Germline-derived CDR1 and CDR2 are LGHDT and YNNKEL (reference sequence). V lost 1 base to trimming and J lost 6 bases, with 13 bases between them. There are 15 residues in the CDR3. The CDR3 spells CASSQGWAGKNTIYF. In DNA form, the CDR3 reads TGTGCCAGCAGCCAAGGGTGGGCAGGGAAAAACACCATATATTTT.

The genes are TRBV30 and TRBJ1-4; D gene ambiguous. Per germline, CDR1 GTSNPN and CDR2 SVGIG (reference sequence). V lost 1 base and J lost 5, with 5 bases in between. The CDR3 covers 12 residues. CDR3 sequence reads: CAWSGQNEKLFF. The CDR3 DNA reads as TGTGCCTGGAGTGGGCAGAATGAAAAACTGTTTTTT.

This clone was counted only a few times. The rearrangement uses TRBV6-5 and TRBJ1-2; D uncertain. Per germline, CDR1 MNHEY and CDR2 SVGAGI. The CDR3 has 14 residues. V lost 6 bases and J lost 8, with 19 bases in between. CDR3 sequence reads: CASRREPGARGYTF. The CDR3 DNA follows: TGTGCCAGCAGAAGAGAGCCGGGAGCTCGGGGCTACACCTTC.

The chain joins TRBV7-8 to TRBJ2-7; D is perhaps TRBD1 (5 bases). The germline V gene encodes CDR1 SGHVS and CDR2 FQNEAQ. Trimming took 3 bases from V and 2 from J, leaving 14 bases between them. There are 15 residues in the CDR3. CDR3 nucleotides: TGTGCCAGCAGCTTCGAAAGGGGCCCCACCTACGAGCAGTACTTC. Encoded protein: CASSFERGPTYEQYF.

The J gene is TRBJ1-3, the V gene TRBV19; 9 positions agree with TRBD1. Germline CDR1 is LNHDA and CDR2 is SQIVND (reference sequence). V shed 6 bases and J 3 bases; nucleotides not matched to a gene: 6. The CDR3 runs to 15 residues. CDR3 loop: CASRDRGFGGNTIYF. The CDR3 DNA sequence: TGTGCCAGTAGGGACAGGGGTTTTGGTGGAAACACCATATATTTT.

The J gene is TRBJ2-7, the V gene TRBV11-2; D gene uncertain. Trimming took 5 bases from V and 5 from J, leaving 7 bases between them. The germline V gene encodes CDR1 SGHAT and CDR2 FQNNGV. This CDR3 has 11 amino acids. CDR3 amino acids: CASSPVNEQYF. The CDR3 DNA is TGTGCCAGCAGCCCAGTAAACGAGCAGTACTTC.

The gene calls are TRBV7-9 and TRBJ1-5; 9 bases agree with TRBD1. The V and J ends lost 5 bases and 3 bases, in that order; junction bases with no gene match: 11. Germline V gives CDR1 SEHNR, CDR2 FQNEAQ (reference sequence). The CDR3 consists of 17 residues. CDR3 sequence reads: CASSIGTGKAPNQPQHF. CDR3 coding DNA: TGTGCCAGCAGCATAGGGACAGGGAAGGCCCCCAATCAGCCCCAGCATTTT.

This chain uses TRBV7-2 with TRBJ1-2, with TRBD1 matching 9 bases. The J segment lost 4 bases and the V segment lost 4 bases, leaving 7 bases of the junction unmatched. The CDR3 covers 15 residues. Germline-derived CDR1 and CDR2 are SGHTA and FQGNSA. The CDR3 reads CASSSGQGRVYGYTF. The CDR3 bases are TGTGCCAGCAGCTCCGGACAGGGGAGGGTCTATGGCTACACCTTC.

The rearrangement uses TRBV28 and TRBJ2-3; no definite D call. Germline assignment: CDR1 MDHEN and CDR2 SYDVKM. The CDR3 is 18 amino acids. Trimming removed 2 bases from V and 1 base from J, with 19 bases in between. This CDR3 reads CASSLTKNPGSRTDTQYF. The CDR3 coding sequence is TGTGCCAGCAGTTTAACCAAAAACCCCGGTAGCCGCACAGATACGCAGTATTTT.

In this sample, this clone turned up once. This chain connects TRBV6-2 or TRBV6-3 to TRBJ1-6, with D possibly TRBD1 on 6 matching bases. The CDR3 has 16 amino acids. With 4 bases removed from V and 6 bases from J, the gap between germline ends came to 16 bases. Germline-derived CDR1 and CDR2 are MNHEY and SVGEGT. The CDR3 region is CASSWDQGFGNSPLHF. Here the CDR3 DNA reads TGTGCCAGCAGTTGGGATCAGGGGTTCGGTAATTCACCCCTCCACTTT.

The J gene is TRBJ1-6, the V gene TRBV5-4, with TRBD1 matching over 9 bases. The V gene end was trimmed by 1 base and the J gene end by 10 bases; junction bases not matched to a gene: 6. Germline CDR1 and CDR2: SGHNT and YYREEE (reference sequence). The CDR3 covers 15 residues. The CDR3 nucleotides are TGTGCCAGCAGCTTGTGGACAGGGGTAGGCTCACCCCTCCACTTT. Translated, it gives CASSLWTGVGSPLHF.

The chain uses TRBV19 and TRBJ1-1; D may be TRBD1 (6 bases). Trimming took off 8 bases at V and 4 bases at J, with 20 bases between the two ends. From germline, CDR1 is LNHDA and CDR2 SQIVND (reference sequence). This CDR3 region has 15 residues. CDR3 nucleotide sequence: TGTGCCAGTCGCCGAGGGGGGGGGAAGAGCACTGAAGCTTTCTTT. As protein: CASRRGGGKSTEAFF.

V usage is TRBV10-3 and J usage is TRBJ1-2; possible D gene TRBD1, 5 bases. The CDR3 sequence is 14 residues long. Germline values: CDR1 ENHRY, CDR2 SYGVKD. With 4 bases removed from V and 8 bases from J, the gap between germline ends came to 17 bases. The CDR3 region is CAISGTGGRQGYTF. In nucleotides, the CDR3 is TGTGCCATCAGTGGAACCGGGGGTCGTCAGGGCTACACCTTC.

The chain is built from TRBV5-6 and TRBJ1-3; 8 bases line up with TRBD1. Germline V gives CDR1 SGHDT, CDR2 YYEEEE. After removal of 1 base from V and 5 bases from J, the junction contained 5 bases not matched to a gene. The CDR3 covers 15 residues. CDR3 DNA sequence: TGTGCCAGCAGCTTGCCGACAGGGGAGAGAAACACCATATATTTT. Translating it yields CASSLPTGERNTIYF. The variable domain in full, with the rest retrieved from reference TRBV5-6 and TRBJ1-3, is DAGVTQSPTHLIKTRGQQVTLRCSPKSGHDTVSWYQQALGQGPQFIFQYYEEEERQRGNFPDRFSGHQFPNYSSELNVNALLLGDSALYLCASSLPTGERNTIYFGEGSWLTVV.

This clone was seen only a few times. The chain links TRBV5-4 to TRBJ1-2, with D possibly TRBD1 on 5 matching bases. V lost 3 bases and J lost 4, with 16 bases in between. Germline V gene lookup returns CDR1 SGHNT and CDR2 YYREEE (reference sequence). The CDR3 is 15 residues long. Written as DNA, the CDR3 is TGTGCCAGCAGCTCCCCCCGGGGGGGAGTCTATGGCTACACCTTC. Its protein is CASSSPRGGVYGYTF.

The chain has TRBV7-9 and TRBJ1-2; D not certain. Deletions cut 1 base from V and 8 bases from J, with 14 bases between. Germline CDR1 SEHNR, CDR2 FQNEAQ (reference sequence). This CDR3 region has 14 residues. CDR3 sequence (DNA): TGTGCCAGCAGCTTAGATCTCCTATCGGTGGGCTACACCTTC. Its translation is CASSLDLLSVGYTF.

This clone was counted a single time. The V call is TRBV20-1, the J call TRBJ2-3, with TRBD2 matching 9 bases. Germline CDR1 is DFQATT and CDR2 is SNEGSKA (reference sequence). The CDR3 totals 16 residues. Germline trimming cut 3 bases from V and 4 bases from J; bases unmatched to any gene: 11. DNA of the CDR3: TGCAGTGCTAGTCAGCGGGGGGAATGGTTAGCAGATACGCAGTATTTT. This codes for CSASQRGEWLADTQYF.

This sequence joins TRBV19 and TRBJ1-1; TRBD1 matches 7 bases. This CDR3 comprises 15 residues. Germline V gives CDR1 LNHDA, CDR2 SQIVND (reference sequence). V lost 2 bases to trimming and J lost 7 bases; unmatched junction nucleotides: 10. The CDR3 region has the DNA TGTGCCAGTAGTATATTCGGGACAGCCCAAAATGAAGCTTTCTTT. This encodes CASSIFGTAQNEAFF.

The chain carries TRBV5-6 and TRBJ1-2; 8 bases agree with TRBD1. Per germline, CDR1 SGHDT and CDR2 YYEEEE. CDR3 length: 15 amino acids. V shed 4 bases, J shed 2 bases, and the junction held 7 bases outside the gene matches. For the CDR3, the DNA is TGTGCCAGCAGCACCGGGACAGGACTGAACTATGGCTACACCTTC. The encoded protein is CASSTGTGLNYGYTF. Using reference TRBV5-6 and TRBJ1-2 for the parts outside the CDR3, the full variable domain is DAGVTQSPTHLIKTRGQQVTLRCSPKSGHDTVSWYQQALGQGPQFIFQYYEEEERQRGNFPDRFSGHQFPNYSSELNVNALLLGDSALYLCASSTGTGLNYGYTFGSGTRLTVV.